Listed below are T cell receptor beta chains from one sample, sequenced in a study of blood T cell repertoires in COVID-19. TCRdb keeps only in-frame clones here, not all; method: immunoSEQ multiplex PCR. The top ten clones hold 3% to 3.5% of a sample with around 130,000 clones, just under 85% of them seen once. The sample consisted of PBMCs or T cells enriched from blood (not recorded which). These receptors were obtained from a woman in her forties or fifties with acute COVID-19. Each CDR3 is given with its conserved first and last residue. D genes are given only for firm matches. Some rows have no size entry. The others give once, few or many, or a class for an expanded clone.

v_gene	abundance	d_gene	j_gene	CDR3nt	CDR3aa
TRBV5-4	.	TRBD2	TRBJ2-5	TGTGCCAGCAGCTTTATCCCCTTAGCGGGAGGGATCCAAGAGACCCAGTACTTC	CASSFIPLAGGIQETQYF
TRBV29-1	.	.	TRBJ1-2	TGCAGCGTTGCCACTTATGCAACTGGGAGCGCGGGAGGCTACACCTTC	CSVATYATGSAGGYTF
TRBV7-3	.	TRBD1	TRBJ2-3	TGTGCCAGCAGCTCCGGACAGGCCACAGATACGCAGTATTTT	CASSSGQATDTQYF
TRBV6-6	.	TRBD1	TRBJ2-3	TGTGCCAGCAGCAGGGACAGGGGTGGATCAGATACGCAGTATTTT	CASSRDRGGSDTQYF
TRBV15	.	TRBD2	TRBJ2-4	TGTGCCACCAGCAGACGTAGCGGGAGTGACTGGGCCAAAAACATTCAGTACTTC	CATSRRSGSDWAKNIQYF
TRBV20-1	.	TRBD2	TRBJ2-3	TGCAGTGCTAGAGGGGGACTAGTGAAGTATTTT	CSARGGLVKYF
TRBV3-1/TRBV3-2	.	TRBD2	TRBJ2-1	TGTGCCAGCAGCCAAGAGCGGCTAGCGGGAAGGAATGAGCAGTTCTTC	CASSQERLAGRNEQFF
TRBV9	.	TRBD2	TRBJ2-1	TGTGCCAGCAGCGCGCTGAAGAGCGGGACGAACAATGAGCAGTTCTTC	CASSALKSGTNNEQFF
TRBV27	.	TRBD2	TRBJ2-5	TGTGCCAGTGGGTATGGGAGGGAGATTGGGGCCCAGTACTTC	CASGYGREIGAQYF
TRBV3-1/TRBV3-2	.	.	TRBJ2-1	TGTGCCAGCACTACCGGTGGGCAATCCTACAATGAGCAGTTCTTC	CASTTGGQSYNEQFF
TRBV7-9	.	.	TRBJ2-7	TGTGCCAGCAGTTACCGGGAGACCTACGAGCAGTACTTC	CASSYRETYEQYF
TRBV30	.	TRBD1	TRBJ1-6	TGTGCCTGGACTCCAGGGGGCGCGGATAATTCACCCCTCCACTTT	CAWTPGGADNSPLHF
TRBV7-2	.	TRBD1	TRBJ1-3	TGTGCCAGCAGCTCACAGGGGGCTGGAAACACCATATATTTT	CASSSQGAGNTIYF
TRBV2	.	TRBD2	TRBJ2-1	TGTGCCAGCAGCGCGGGACTAGCGGGAGCCCATGAGCAGTTCTTC	CASSAGLAGAHEQFF
TRBV7-9	.	TRBD1	TRBJ2-2	TGTGCCAGCAGCTCATCCGGGACAGGGAACACCGGGGAGCTGTTTTTT	CASSSSGTGNTGELFF
TRBV18	.	TRBD1	TRBJ1-6	TGTGCCAGCTCACCAGGCACAGGGGGCATCCATAATTCACCCCTCCACTTT	CASSPGTGGIHNSPLHF
TRBV2	.	.	TRBJ2-2	TGTGCCAGCAGTGCCTCGAACACCGGGGAGCTGTTTTTT	CASSASNTGELFF
TRBV15	.	TRBD2	TRBJ2-1	TGTGCCACCAGAAACGGACTAGCGGGGGACAATGAGCAGTTCTTC	CATRNGLAGDNEQFF
TRBV12-3/TRBV12-4	.	.	TRBJ1-2	TGTGCCAGCAGTTCGGAGACAGGCAGTACCTTC	CASSSETGSTF
TRBV15	.	TRBD1	TRBJ2-5	TGTGCCACCAGCAGAGATTTGGGGACAGGGGGCAAGGAGACCCAGTACTTC	CATSRDLGTGGKETQYF
TRBV4-1	.	.	TRBJ1-1	TGCGCCAGCAGCCAAGATAGGGGCACTGAAGCTTTCTTT	CASSQDRGTEAFF
TRBV6-5	.	TRBD1	TRBJ2-1	TGTGCCAGCAGCACGGGACAGGGTGGGCGGAATGAGCAGTTCTTC	CASSTGQGGRNEQFF
TRBV7-3	few	.	TRBJ2-1	TGTGCCAGCAGCACCCTTGGGGGGAGTATGTACAATGAGCAGTTCTTC	CASSTLGGSMYNEQFF
TRBV6-5	.	TRBD1	TRBJ1-1	TGTGCCAGCAGTTACTCGAGGGGGACAGCACGGCGAGCTTTCTTT	CASSYSRGTARRAFF
TRBV4-1	.	.	TRBJ1-2	TGCGCCAGCAGCCAAGCTCGGAACGAGGATGGCTACACCTTC	CASSQARNEDGYTF
TRBV7-3	.	TRBD1	TRBJ2-5	TGTGCCAGCAGCCCGGGACAGACCTACCAAGAGACCCAGTACTTC	CASSPGQTYQETQYF
TRBV11-2	few	TRBD1	TRBJ2-1	TGTGCCAGCAGCCCCTTTCCGGGACAGGCATTCCCCGAGCAGTTCTTC	CASSPFPGQAFPEQFF
TRBV5-1	.	TRBD2	TRBJ2-5	TGCGCCAGCAGCCGTGAGAGCGGGAGGGCCCCCCAGGAGACCCAGTACTTC	CASSRESGRAPQETQYF
TRBV19	.	TRBD2	TRBJ2-7	TGTGCCAGTAGTATAGGACTAGCCGGCTACGAGCAGTACTTC	CASSIGLAGYEQYF
TRBV19	.	.	TRBJ1-1	TGTGCCAGTAGTATAGCTATGGACACAACTAACACTGAAGCTTTCTTT	CASSIAMDTTNTEAFF
TRBV7-9	few	TRBD2	TRBJ2-3	TGTGCCAGCAGCCAGGCACTAGCGGTCGGAGCTAGCACAGATACGCAGTATTTT	CASSQALAVGASTDTQYF
TRBV5-1	.	TRBD2	TRBJ2-7	TGCGCCAGCAGCCGAAGGACTAGCGGGACCAACGAGCAGTACTTC	CASSRRTSGTNEQYF
TRBV2	.	.	TRBJ2-7	TGTGCCAGCGGGCTTTGGCAGGGCTACGAGCAGTACTTC	CASGLWQGYEQYF
TRBV24-1	.	TRBD1	TRBJ2-1	TGTGCCACCAGTGACGCCGGGACAGGGAAATTCAATGAGCAGTTCTTC	CATSDAGTGKFNEQFF
TRBV7-9	.	.	TRBJ1-5	TGTGCCAGCAGCTCCTACAGGGATGCTCAGCCCCAGCATTTT	CASSSYRDAQPQHF
TRBV5-8	.	.	TRBJ1-4	TGTGCCAGCAGCTTGGGGGGCTTTCCAGGGAATGAAAAACTGTTTTTT	CASSLGGFPGNEKLFF
TRBV5-4	.	TRBD2	TRBJ2-1	TGTGCCAGCCCGGCGGTTAATAGCGGGGCCCCCTACAATGAGCAGTTCTTC	CASPAVNSGAPYNEQFF
TRBV5-5	.	.	TRBJ1-4	TGTGCCAGCAGCTACGGGAATAGTGCAACTAATGAAAAACTGTTTTTT	CASSYGNSATNEKLFF
TRBV2	.	.	TRBJ2-5	TGTGCCAGCAGGAGGGACTCTACGGGCCAAGAGACCCAGTACTTC	CASRRDSTGQETQYF
TRBV5-1	.	TRBD1	TRBJ1-6	TGCGCCAGCAGCTTCAGCAGGGGGCAAGGATCACCCCTCCACTTT	CASSFSRGQGSPLHF
TRBV6-5	once	.	TRBJ1-6	TGTGCCAGCTCAACCGACACGGGGGAAAATTCACCCCTCCACTTT	CASSTDTGENSPLHF
TRBV19	.	.	TRBJ1-5	TGTGCCAGTAGTATTTTGCAGGGGCTCGGGGATCAGCCCCAGCATTTT	CASSILQGLGDQPQHF